Here is one T cell receptor beta chain with its context. This entry is derived from a study of blood T cell repertoires in COVID-19. There are 16 residues in the CDR3. Germline CDR1 reads SGDLS; CDR2 reads YYNGEE. V gave up 0 bases and J gave up 2 bases; unmatched junction bases: 5. In the original analysis: Reference gene primer amplification gave nucleated cell count estimates. Sequencing was performed with immunoSEQ multiplex PCR; in TCRdb, only in-frame clones are kept and a portion is missing. That table supplies the V and J calls and clone size; D and trimming were determined from the DNA. The data hold around 200,000 clones, with 80% to 85% observed a single time.

V gene TRBV9 combines with J gene TRBJ2-5, with TRBD2 matching 9 bases. The sequenced material came from peripheral blood. This TCR came from a human donor in a cohort sampled during active COVID-19. The CDR3 DNA reads TGTGCCAGCAGCGTAGCTCCGCGGGAGGGTCAAGAGACCCAGTACTTC. Its protein product is CASSVAPREGQETQYF. The entire variable domain, with the rest obtained from reference TRBV9 and TRBJ2-5, is as follows: DSGVTQTPKHLITATGQRVTLRCSPRSGDLSVYWYQQSLDQGLQFLIQYYNGEERAKGNILERFSAQQFPDLHSELNLSSLELGDSALYFCASSVAPREGQETQYFGPGTRLLVL.